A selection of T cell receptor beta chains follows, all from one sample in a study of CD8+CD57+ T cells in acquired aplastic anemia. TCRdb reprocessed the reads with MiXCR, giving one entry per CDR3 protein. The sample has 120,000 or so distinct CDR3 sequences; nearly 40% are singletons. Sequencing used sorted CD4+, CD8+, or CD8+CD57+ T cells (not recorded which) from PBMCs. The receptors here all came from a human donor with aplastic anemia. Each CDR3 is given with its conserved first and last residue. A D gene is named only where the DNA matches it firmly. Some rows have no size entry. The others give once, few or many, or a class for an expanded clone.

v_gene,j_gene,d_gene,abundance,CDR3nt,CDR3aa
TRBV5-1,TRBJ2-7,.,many,TGCGCCAGCAGCTTGGAACAGGGTGGGCCCCAGCAGTACTTC,CASSLEQGGPQQYF
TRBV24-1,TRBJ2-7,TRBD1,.,TGTGCCACCAGTGGGGGACAGGGGTCGTACGAGCAGTACTTC,CATSGGQGSYEQYF
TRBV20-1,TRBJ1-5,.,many,TGCAGTGCTAGAGATTCGAGCAGGGCCGTCGATCAGCCCCAGCATTTT,CSARDSSRAVDQPQHF
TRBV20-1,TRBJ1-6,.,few,TGCAGTGCTGGTCGGGGGGATCCACCCCTCCACTTT,CSAGRGDPPLHF
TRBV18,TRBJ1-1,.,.,TGTGCCAGCTCACCAAGAGCTGAGGGACGGGTCACTGAAGCTTTCTTT,CASSPRAEGRVTEAFF
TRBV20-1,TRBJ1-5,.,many,TGCAGTGCAAGAACAGGGAATCAGCCCCAGCATTTT,CSARTGNQPQHF
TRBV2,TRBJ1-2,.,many,TGTGCCAGCAGTGGGGCAGGGGCAGGATCTGGCTACACCTTC,CASSGAGAGSGYTF
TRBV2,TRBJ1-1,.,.,TGTGCCAGCAGGTCGGGGTTGGGGAACACTGAAGCTTTCTTT,CASRSGLGNTEAFF
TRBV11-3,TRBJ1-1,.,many,TGTGCCAGCAGCTCCGGACCGAACACTGAAGCTTTCTTT,CASSSGPNTEAFF
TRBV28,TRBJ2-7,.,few,TGTGCCAGCAGTTTAGGGGTCTACGAGCAGTACTTC,CASSLGVYEQYF
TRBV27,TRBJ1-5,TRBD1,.,TGTGCCAGCAGTCGAAGGACAGGGGGCATAGGTCAGCCCCAGCATTTT,CASSRRTGGIGQPQHF
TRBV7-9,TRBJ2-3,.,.,TGCGCCAGCAGCCAAGCCCTAGATACGCAGTATTTT,CASSQALDTQYF
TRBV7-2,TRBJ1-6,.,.,TGTGCCAGCAGCTTCTGGACAGCCCTCCACTTT,CASSFWTALHF
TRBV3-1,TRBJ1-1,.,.,TGTGCCAGCAGCTCCCGACAGACGAACACTGAAGCTTTCTTT,CASSSRQTNTEAFF
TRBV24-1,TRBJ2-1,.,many,TGTGCCACCAGTAAAACCTCCAGGCGTCCCTACAATGAGCAGTTCTTC,CATSKTSRRPYNEQFF
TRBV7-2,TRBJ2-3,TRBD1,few,TGTGCCAGCAGCATAGGGGGCCCGACCGATGCGCAGTATTTT,CASSIGGPTDAQYF
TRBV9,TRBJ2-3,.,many,TGTGCCAGCAGCGCACGAACGGGTACAGATACGCAGTATTTT,CASSARTGTDTQYF
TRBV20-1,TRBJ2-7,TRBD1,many,TGCAGTGCTAGGGCGAGGGTACCAGGGGGCTACGAGCAGTACTTC,CSARARVPGGYEQYF
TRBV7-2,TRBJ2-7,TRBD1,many,TGTGCCAGCAGCTTTCGGGACAGTATAATTAACGAGCAGTACTTC,CASSFRDSIINEQYF
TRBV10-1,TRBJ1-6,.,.,TGCGCCAGCAGGCGAGGGGTCCCCTCACCCCTCCACTTT,CASRRGVPSPLHF
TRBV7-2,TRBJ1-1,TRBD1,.,TGTGCCAGCAGCACCCGACAGGGAGTGAACACTGAAGCTTTCTTT,CASSTRQGVNTEAFF
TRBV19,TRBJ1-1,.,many,TGTGCCAGTAGTATGGCAGGGGCTTTTGTGACTGAAGCTTTCTTT,CASSMAGAFVTEAFF
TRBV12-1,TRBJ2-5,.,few,TGTGCCAGCAGCTCATGCCCGGACCGGAGGCGAGAGACCCAGTACTTC,CASSSCPDRRRETQYF
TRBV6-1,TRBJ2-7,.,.,TGTGCCAGCAAGTTCGGGACATTCCGCGAGCAGTACTTC,CASKFGTFREQYF
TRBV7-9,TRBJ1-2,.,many,TGTGCCAGCAGCCGTACCCGGGGCTATGGCTACACCTTC,CASSRTRGYGYTF
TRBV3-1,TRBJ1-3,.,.,TGTGCCAGCTCCCCCTCTGGAAACACCATACATTTT,CASSPSGNTIHF
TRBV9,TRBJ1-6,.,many,TGTGCCAGCAGCGTAGGGGGTCGGGGGCAGAAGTCACCCCTCCACTTT,CASSVGGRGQKSPLHF
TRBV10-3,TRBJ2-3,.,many,TGTGCCATCAGAGCCGGACTGAACACAGATACGCAGTATTTT,CAIRAGLNTDTQYF
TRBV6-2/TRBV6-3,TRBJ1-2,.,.,TGTGCCAGTCGTCGCTTGAGGGCGCCGGATTATGGCTACACCTTC,CASRRLRAPDYGYTF
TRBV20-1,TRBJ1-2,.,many,TGCAGTGCTACGGGACGGTTCTATGGCTACACCTTC,CSATGRFYGYTF
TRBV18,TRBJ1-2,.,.,TGTGCCAGCTCACCTAACGACAGAAACTATGGCTACACCTTC,CASSPNDRNYGYTF
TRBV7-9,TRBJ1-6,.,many,TGTGCCAGCAGCTTAGACGGGGGGCTCTTCGGTTCACCCCTCCACTTT,CASSLDGGLFGSPLHF
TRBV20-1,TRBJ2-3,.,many,TGCAGTCGAGAGAAAGGGGGCACAGATACGCAGTATTTT,CSREKGGTDTQYF
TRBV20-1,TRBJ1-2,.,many,TGCAGTGCTCCGAGTCCGACTTCGACTAACTATGGCTACACCTTC,CSAPSPTSTNYGYTF
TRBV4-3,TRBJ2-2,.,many,TGCGCCAGCAGCTCGCTCACCGGGGAGCTGTTTTTT,CASSSLTGELFF
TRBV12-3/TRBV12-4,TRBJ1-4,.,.,TGTGCCGGCACCCTATTGAAAGGGGCGCGAGAAAAACTGTTTTTT,CAGTLLKGAREKLFF
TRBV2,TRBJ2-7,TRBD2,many,TGTGCCAGCAGGGGGGGGACCGAGCAGTACTTC,CASRGGTEQYF
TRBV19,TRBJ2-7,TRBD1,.,TGTGCCACTCGGGACAGGGGGCACGACGAGCAGTACTTC,CATRDRGHDEQYF
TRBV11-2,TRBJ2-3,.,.,TGTGCCAGCGGGAATTCGGGACACAGCACAGATACGCAGTATTTT,CASGNSGHSTDTQYF
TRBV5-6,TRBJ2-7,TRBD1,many,TGTGCCAGCAGCCTCAGGGGGCAGACCTACGAGCAGTACTTC,CASSLRGQTYEQYF
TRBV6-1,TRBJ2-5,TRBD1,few,TGTGCCAGCAGCCCCGACAGGGGCCTCCAAGAGACCCAGTACTTC,CASSPDRGLQETQYF
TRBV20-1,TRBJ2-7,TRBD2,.,TGCAGTGCTACAGGGACTACACCCTACGAGCAGTACTTC,CSATGTTPYEQYF
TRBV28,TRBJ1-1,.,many,TGTGCCACACGAGCTACTGAAGCTTTCTTT,CATRATEAFF